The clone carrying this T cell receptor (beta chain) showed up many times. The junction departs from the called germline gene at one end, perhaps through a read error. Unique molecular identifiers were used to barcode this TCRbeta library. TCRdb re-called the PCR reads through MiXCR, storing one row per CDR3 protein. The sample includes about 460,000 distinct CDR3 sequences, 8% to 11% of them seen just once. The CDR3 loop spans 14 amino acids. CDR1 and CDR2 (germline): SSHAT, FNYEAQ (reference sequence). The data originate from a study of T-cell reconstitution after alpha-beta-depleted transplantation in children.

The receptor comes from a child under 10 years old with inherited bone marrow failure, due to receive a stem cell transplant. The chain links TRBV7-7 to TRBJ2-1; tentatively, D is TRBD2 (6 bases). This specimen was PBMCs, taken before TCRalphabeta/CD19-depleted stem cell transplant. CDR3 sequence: CASSSGLGDNEQFF. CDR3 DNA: TGTGCTAGCAGCTCGGGACTGGGGGACAATGAGCAGTTCTTC.